The 26 T cell receptor beta chains given below trace back to one sample, sequenced in a study of cytomegalovirus exposure and HLA in healthy donors. Repertoires were generated with immunoSEQ multiplex PCR, while TCRdb's copy carries only in-frame clones and drops some. The sample yields some 290,000 clones, nearly 90% seen once. The sample was PBMCs. Source of these receptors: a young man in good health and CMV-seronegative.

V gene TRBV5-6 combines with J gene TRBJ1-6, with 10 bases fitting TRBD1. V lost 5 bases, J lost 11 bases, and 7 bases stayed unmatched. This CDR3 has 14 amino acids. In germline, CDR1 is SGHDT, CDR2 YYEEEE. The CDR3 DNA is TGTGCCAGCAGGTCGGGACAGGGGCTCGCACCCCTCCACTTT. The encoded protein is CASRSGQGLAPLHF.

This rearrangement joins TRBV9 to TRBJ1-1, with 9 positions matching TRBD1. J was trimmed by 0 bases and V by 5 bases; bases with no gene match: 17. This CDR3 has 19 residues. Germline-derived CDR1 and CDR2 are SGDLS and YYNGEE. The DNA for the CDR3 is TGTGCCAGCAGTCCCTTGTTCAATGAGTGGGACAGGGTGAACACTGAAGCTTTCTTT. It codes for CASSPLFNEWDRVNTEAFF. The complete variable domain, with remaining parts taken from reference TRBV9 and TRBJ1-1, reads DSGVTQTPKHLITATGQRVTLRCSPRSGDLSVYWYQQSLDQGLQFLIQYYNGEERAKGNILERFSAQQFPDLHSELNLSSLELGDSALYFCASSPLFNEWDRVNTEAFFGQGTRLTVV.

This clone has more than one count but fewer than ten. The chain links TRBV10-2 to TRBJ2-7; 12 positions agree with TRBD1. The ends lost 10 bases at V and 5 bases at J; junction bases unmatched: 6. The CDR3 has 13 residues. Germline V gene sequence: CDR1 WSHSY, CDR2 SAAADI. The CDR3 DNA follows: TGCGCCACCGGGACAGGGGGCCCCCACGAGCAGTACTTC. This codes for CATGTGGPHEQYF.

The chain carries TRBV6-6 and TRBJ2-2; 10 nucleotides agree with TRBD2. Germline CDR1 is MNHNY and CDR2 is SVGAGI (reference sequence). Germline trimming cut 8 bases from V and 6 bases from J; bases unmatched to any gene: 6. The CDR3 has 14 amino acids. The CDR3 spells CASVVSGGAGELFF. The CDR3 DNA sequence: TGTGCCAGCGTGGTCAGCGGGGGGGCCGGGGAGCTGTTTTTT.

The table lists this clone with a few counts. The gene calls are TRBV10-3 and TRBJ1-6, with TRBD1 matching 8 bases. V gave up 11 bases and J gave up 9 bases; unmatched junction bases: 9. Germline V CDR1 and CDR2: ENHRY, SYGVKD. The CDR3 has 13 residues. CDR3 loop: CAVAGQETSPLHF. CDR3 bases: TGTGCCGTTGCGGGACAGGAGACTTCACCCCTCCACTTT.

The chain couples TRBV7-7 to TRBJ2-2, with TRBD1 identical over 12 bases. CDR1 is SSHAT and CDR2 is FNYEAQ in the germline V gene (reference sequence). This CDR3 has 19 amino acids. The trim removed 6 bases at V and 4 bases at J, leaving 15 bases unmatched. The CDR3 reads CASRLGTGGEGTSTGELFF. The DNA of the CDR3 is TGTGCCAGCAGATTGGGGACAGGGGGCGAGGGGACGAGCACCGGGGAGCTGTTTTTT.

V gene TRBV10-3 combines with J gene TRBJ2-1, with D hard to call. The CDR3 covers 16 residues. Looked up from germline, CDR1 is ENHRY and CDR2 is SYGVKD. Deletions cut 0 bases from V and 0 bases from J, with 9 bases between. CDR3 amino acids: CAISESEWRSYNEQFF. The CDR3 DNA reads TGTGCCATCAGTGAGTCGGAGTGGCGCTCCTACAATGAGCAGTTCTTC.

The genes are TRBV19 and TRBJ2-7; TRBD2 is a possible D gene (5 bases). The germline V gene has CDR1 LNHDA and CDR2 SQIVND (reference sequence). V lost 5 bases and J lost 4, with 12 bases in between. The CDR3 extends over 13 amino acids. The CDR3 DNA reads TGTGCCAGTAGTTCGGGATCCTTTTACGAGCAGTACTTC. Its translation is CASSSGSFYEQYF.

V usage is TRBV11-2 and J usage is TRBJ1-1; 7 nucleotides align to TRBD1. Losses at the gene ends were 5 bases for V and 7 bases for J; bases not matched to a gene: 10. CDR1 SGHAT and CDR2 FQNNGV come from the germline V gene. The CDR3 runs to 14 residues. In nucleotides, the CDR3 is TGTGCCAGCAGCCTACGGGACAGAGGGGGTGAAGCTTTCTTT. Encoded protein: CASSLRDRGGEAFF.

This chain joins TRBV27 and TRBJ2-3; 7 nucleotides align to TRBD2. Germline V gene lookup returns CDR1 MNHEY and CDR2 SMNVEV (reference sequence). The CDR3 is 15 residues long. J gave up 5 bases and V 0 bases, and 5 bases lay outside the gene matches. CDR3 region: CASSLSRWGGDTQYF. CDR3 bases: TGTGCCAGCAGTTTATCTCGTTGGGGGGGAGATACGCAGTATTTT.

CDR3 DNA: TGTGCCACCAGCAGAGGCGGGGGGCCCGCCTACGAGCAGTACTTC. The encoded protein is CATSRGGGPAYEQYF. V and J are TRBV15 and TRBJ2-7; 8 positions match TRBD2. Germline CDR1 LNHNV, CDR2 YYDKDF (reference sequence). Trimming cost V 1 base and J 2 bases; bases outside gene matches: 4. The CDR3 is 15 residues long.

This clone was counted only a few times. This chain joins TRBV5-1 and TRBJ1-2, with D maybe TRBD1 (6 bases). The CDR3 runs to 13 residues. Trimming took off 6 bases at V and 6 bases at J, with 15 bases between the two ends. From germline, CDR1 is SGHRS and CDR2 YFSETQ. CDR3 protein: CASKPRDTHGYTF. Here the CDR3 DNA reads TGCGCCAGCAAACCTCGGGACACTCATGGCTACACCTTC.

The count of this clone is one. The rearrangement uses TRBV27 and TRBJ1-1; 7 nucleotides align to TRBD1. The CDR3 totals 13 residues. Germline CDR1 reads MNHEY; CDR2 reads SMNVEV (reference sequence). V was clipped by 8 bases and J by 1 base; unmatched bases: 4. The CDR3 DNA reads TGTGCCAGCCGATGGACAGGGAACACTGAAGCTTTCTTT. Protein: CASRWTGNTEAFF.

This clone was picked up one time. This chain links TRBV5-5 with TRBJ1-1; a possible D gene is TRBD1 (6 bases). Germline V gene sequence: CDR1 SGHKS, CDR2 YYEKEE (reference sequence). The V and J ends lost 3 bases and 8 bases respectively, with 14 bases between them. The CDR3 extends over 13 amino acids. The CDR3 reads CASSSWGGGEAFF. In DNA, the CDR3 is TGTGCCAGCAGCTCTTGGGGGGGCGGCGAAGCTTTCTTT.

The CDR3 coding sequence is TGCGCCAGCAGGACCGGGACAGGGGCCCACGAGCAGTACTTC. Translated: CASRTGTGAHEQYF. The chain carries TRBV5-1 and TRBJ2-7, with 10 bases lining up with TRBD1. V gave up 5 bases and J gave up 5 bases; unmatched junction bases: 7. Per germline, CDR1 SGHRS and CDR2 YFSETQ. This CDR3 is built from 14 residues.

The V call is TRBV6-1, the J call TRBJ1-1; D not resolved. CDR1 is MNHNS, CDR2 SASEGT, per germline. Trimming left V 8 bases short and J 1 base short, with 17 bases between. This CDR3 has 15 residues. DNA of the CDR3: TGTGCCAGCTCTGAATTATCAGGTCGGAACACTGAAGCTTTCTTT. Translated, it gives CASSELSGRNTEAFF.

This clone occurred once. The rearrangement links TRBV11-2 to TRBJ1-1; no clear D. The CDR3 loop spans 14 amino acids. Deletions cut 0 bases from V and 0 bases from J, with 5 bases between. CDR1 and CDR2 (germline): SGHAT, FQNNGV. The chain's CDR3 is CASSLDGLNTEAFF. CDR3 nucleotides: TGTGCCAGCAGCTTAGACGGGTTGAACACTGAAGCTTTCTTT. Combining the CDR3 with reference TRBV11-2 and TRBJ1-1 gives the whole variable domain EAGVAQSPRYKIIEKRQSVAFWCNPISGHATLYWYQQILGQGPKLLIQFQNNGVVDDSQLPKDRFSAERLKGVDSTLKIQPAKLEDSAVYLCASSLDGLNTEAFFGQGTRLTVV.

The chain recombines TRBV6-4 with TRBJ1-1; the D gene is possibly TRBD1 (5 bases). This CDR3 contains 13 residues. Germline values: CDR1 MRHNA, CDR2 SNTAGT. Trimming took 6 bases from V and 6 from J, leaving 14 bases between them. Here the CDR3 DNA reads TGTGCCAGCAGAGCCACGGGAGGGGCTGAAGCTTTCTTT. It specifies CASRATGGAEAFF.

The chain is built from TRBV9 and TRBJ2-5; D is undetermined. This CDR3 spans 14 amino acids. Trimming removed 4 bases at V and 2 bases at J, with 12 bases between. Germline values: CDR1 SGDLS, CDR2 YYNGEE. The CDR3 loop is CASSPRAQQETQYF. CDR3 nucleotide sequence: TGTGCCAGCAGCCCAAGAGCACAGCAAGAGACCCAGTACTTC.

The chain links TRBV6-5 to TRBJ2-1, with D possibly TRBD2 on 6 matching bases. Germline CDR1 MNHEY, CDR2 SVGAGI. The CDR3 length is 15 residues. V was shortened by 6 bases and J by 8 bases, with 20 bases between the two germline ends. The CDR3 sequence is CASSSGLLGEYEQFF. In nucleotides, the CDR3 is TGTGCCAGCAGCTCGGGACTCCTAGGAGAGTATGAGCAGTTCTTC.

The chain combines TRBV7-6 with TRBJ1-6, with 7 bases that match TRBD1. The J segment lost 7 bases and the V segment lost 4 bases, leaving 7 bases of the junction unmatched. Germline V lookup: CDR1 SGHVS, CDR2 FNYEAQ. The CDR3 runs to 15 residues. The CDR3 here is CASSSQGQPNSPLHF. In DNA, the CDR3 is TGTGCCAGCAGCTCCCAGGGACAGCCAAATTCACCCCTCCACTTT.

The chain uses TRBV30 and TRBJ2-3; possible D gene TRBD1, 7 bases. CDR1 and CDR2 from the germline V gene are GTSNPN and SVGIG (reference sequence). V lost 4 bases to trimming and J lost 8 bases, with 10 bases between them. The CDR3 contains 11 residues. The CDR3 nucleotides are TGTGCCTGGACAGGGGGGCCTACGCAGTATTTT. Translated, it gives CAWTGGPTQYF.

V usage is TRBV18 and J usage is TRBJ1-6, with D perhaps matching TRBD1 (5 bases). Germline V gene lookup returns CDR1 KGHSH and CDR2 LQKENI. This CDR3 spans 14 amino acids. Trimming removed 4 bases at V and 4 bases at J, with 8 bases between. CDR3 region: CASSRDSYNSPLHF. For the CDR3, the DNA is TGTGCCAGCTCACGCGACAGTTATAATTCACCCCTCCACTTT.

The V gene is TRBV5-5, the J gene TRBJ2-5, with TRBD1 matching 8 bases. The CDR3 extends over 15 amino acids. V gave up 2 bases and J gave up 4 bases; unmatched junction bases: 7. Germline lookup yields CDR1 SGHKS and CDR2 YYEKEE (reference sequence). The CDR3 DNA sequence: TGTGCCAGCAGCTTAAGGCGGCAGGGGGCAGAGACCCAGTACTTC. As protein: CASSLRRQGAETQYF.

The rearrangement uses TRBV9 and TRBJ1-3, with D tentatively TRBD1 (6 bases). The V end lost 0 bases, the J end lost 2 bases, and 9 bases lay between the germline ends. This CDR3 contains 15 residues. Germline-derived CDR1 and CDR2 are SGDLS and YYNGEE. This chain's CDR3 is CASSVGAGAGNTIYF. The CDR3, as DNA: TGTGCCAGCAGCGTAGGGGCAGGGGCTGGAAACACCATATATTTT.

The chain combines TRBV6-1 with TRBJ1-2; no firm D call. V shed 4 bases and J shed 4 bases, with 19 bases lying between them. The CDR3 extends over 16 amino acids. CDR1 is MNHNS and CDR2 is SASEGT in the germline V gene. The CDR3 DNA sequence: TGTGCCAGCAGTGTCCTGAGGGATACGGCTATCTATGGCTACACCTTC. Encoded protein: CASSVLRDTAIYGYTF.